The rows below give T cell receptor beta chains drawn from one sample of a study of post-analysis software for immune sequencing data. One entry per CDR3 protein, called by TCRdb with MiXCR from the PCR reads. Of about 540,000 distinct CDR3 sequences listed, 30% to 40% are singletons. Sequenced: blood. The receptors here all came from a girl aged 2-17 years with multiple sclerosis. Both conserved end residues are part of each CDR3. Each record gives: J gene, V gene, D gene, clone size, CDR3 DNA, CDR3 protein. D genes are given only for firm matches. For some rows the clone size is stated as once, few or many, or as a class when expanded; others skip it.

j_call: TRBJ2-5; v_call: TRBV12-3/TRBV12-4; d_call: -; clone_size: -; cdr3_nt: TGTGCCAGCAGCCTCAGGGCCAAGGAGCAGTACTTC; cdr3_aa: CASSLRAKEQYF
j_call: TRBJ2-3; v_call: TRBV20-1; d_call: -; clone_size: -; cdr3_nt: TGCAGTGTTCCGAGGGGGGGGACGGATACGCAGTATTTT; cdr3_aa: CSVPRGGTDTQYF
j_call: TRBJ1-2; v_call: TRBV12-3/TRBV12-4; d_call: TRBD1; clone_size: -; cdr3_nt: TGTGCCAGCGGAAGACAGGGGCGGATCTATGGCTACACCTTC; cdr3_aa: CASGRQGRIYGYTF
j_call: TRBJ1-3; v_call: TRBV7-2; d_call: -; clone_size: -; cdr3_nt: TGTGCCAGCAGTTCTGACCCGTCTGGAAACACCACATATTTT; cdr3_aa: CASSSDPSGNTTYF
j_call: TRBJ1-2; v_call: TRBV5-5; d_call: -; clone_size: -; cdr3_nt: TGTGCCAGCAGCTTGGCCGGGACGGTAACGTCCTATGGCTACACCTTC; cdr3_aa: CASSLAGTVTSYGYTF
j_call: TRBJ2-7; v_call: TRBV27; d_call: TRBD2; clone_size: few; cdr3_nt: TGTGCCAGCAAGACTAGCGGGTCCTACGAGCAGTACTTC; cdr3_aa: CASKTSGSYEQYF
j_call: TRBJ2-2; v_call: TRBV5-1; d_call: TRBD1; clone_size: -; cdr3_nt: TGCGCCAGCAGCGGGACAGACTTTAACACCGGGGAGCTGTTTTTT; cdr3_aa: CASSGTDFNTGELFF
j_call: TRBJ2-7; v_call: TRBV12-3/TRBV12-4; d_call: -; clone_size: few; cdr3_nt: TGTGCCAGCAGCTTGATACCTCAGGGGTCCTCCTACGAGCAGTACTTC; cdr3_aa: CASSLIPQGSSYEQYF
j_call: TRBJ2-1; v_call: TRBV3-1; d_call: -; clone_size: -; cdr3_nt: TGTGCCAGCAGCCCCCCTCAGCCACCCTACAATGAGCAGTTCTTC; cdr3_aa: CASSPPQPPYNEQFF
j_call: TRBJ2-3; v_call: TRBV20-1; d_call: TRBD2; clone_size: few; cdr3_nt: TGCAGTGCTACCGCCGGGACTAGCCCCACAGATACGCAGTATTTT; cdr3_aa: CSATAGTSPTDTQYF
j_call: TRBJ2-7; v_call: TRBV4-1; d_call: -; clone_size: -; cdr3_nt: TGCGCCAGCAGCCAAGATGGAGCAATCTCCTACGAGCAGTACTTC; cdr3_aa: CASSQDGAISYEQYF
j_call: TRBJ2-1; v_call: TRBV6-5; d_call: -; clone_size: few; cdr3_nt: TGTGCCAGCAGTTACACCGCGGGCAGTGAGCAGTTCTTC; cdr3_aa: CASSYTAGSEQFF
j_call: TRBJ1-1; v_call: TRBV6-5; d_call: -; clone_size: few; cdr3_nt: TGTGCCAGCAGCCGGGGGACCGCTGAAGCTTTCTTT; cdr3_aa: CASSRGTAEAFF
j_call: TRBJ2-5; v_call: TRBV4-2; d_call: TRBD2; clone_size: few; cdr3_nt: TGTGCCAGCAGCCAAGATACTAGCGGTGGGGAGACCCAGTACTTC; cdr3_aa: CASSQDTSGGETQYF
j_call: TRBJ2-3; v_call: TRBV5-4; d_call: -; clone_size: -; cdr3_nt: TGTGCCAGCAGCTTGAGGACCCGTGGTAGCACAGATACGCAGTATTTT; cdr3_aa: CASSLRTRGSTDTQYF
j_call: TRBJ1-1; v_call: TRBV5-1; d_call: TRBD1; clone_size: -; cdr3_nt: TGCGCCAGCAGCTTGGGGACAGGTGCCATGAACACTAAAGCTTTCTTT; cdr3_aa: CASSLGTGAMNTKAFF
j_call: TRBJ1-2; v_call: TRBV5-6; d_call: -; clone_size: few; cdr3_nt: TGTGCCAGCAGCTTGGCCAACAGGAATCCCTATGGCTACACCTTC; cdr3_aa: CASSLANRNPYGYTF
j_call: TRBJ2-1; v_call: TRBV27; d_call: TRBD2; clone_size: few; cdr3_nt: TGTGCCAGCAGCTCCCCTCGAATTAGCGGGGCCCTAACCTACAATGAGCAGTTCTTC; cdr3_aa: CASSSPRISGALTYNEQFF
j_call: TRBJ2-1; v_call: TRBV7-3; d_call: -; clone_size: few; cdr3_nt: TGTGCCAGCAGCTTACGGGGCTTCTACAATGAGCAGTTCTTC; cdr3_aa: CASSLRGFYNEQFF
j_call: TRBJ2-7; v_call: TRBV20-1; d_call: -; clone_size: -; cdr3_nt: TGCAGTGCTAGAGATTGGTCGACTTACGAGCAGTACTTC; cdr3_aa: CSARDWSTYEQYF
j_call: TRBJ2-7; v_call: TRBV7-3; d_call: -; clone_size: -; cdr3_nt: TGTGCCAGCAGCTTATCGACAGCCTACGAGCAGTACTTC; cdr3_aa: CASSLSTAYEQYF
j_call: TRBJ2-3; v_call: TRBV20-1; d_call: -; clone_size: many; cdr3_nt: TGCAGTGCTAGAGATAAACACCTTAGCACAGATACGCAGTATTTT; cdr3_aa: CSARDKHLSTDTQYF
j_call: TRBJ1-1; v_call: TRBV3-1; d_call: -; clone_size: -; cdr3_nt: TGTGCCAGCAGTCATCCCACCAGCAGTGAAGCTTTCTTT; cdr3_aa: CASSHPTSSEAFF
j_call: TRBJ1-1; v_call: TRBV20-1; d_call: -; clone_size: -; cdr3_nt: TGCAGTGCTAGAGACTACCGGGACGCGGGGAAAGCTTTCTTT; cdr3_aa: CSARDYRDAGKAFF
j_call: TRBJ1-2; v_call: TRBV20-1; d_call: -; clone_size: few; cdr3_nt: TGCAGTGCTAGCAAAATCAACAGGGTTAACTATGGCTACACCTTC; cdr3_aa: CSASKINRVNYGYTF
j_call: TRBJ1-6; v_call: TRBV3-1; d_call: -; clone_size: -; cdr3_nt: TGTGCCAGCAGCCAAGAAGCCGGGCGCAATTCACCCCTCCACTTT; cdr3_aa: CASSQEAGRNSPLHF
j_call: TRBJ2-5; v_call: TRBV20-1; d_call: -; clone_size: few; cdr3_nt: TGCAGTGCTAGAGGGGGGGCGAACCAAGAGACCCAGTACTTC; cdr3_aa: CSARGGANQETQYF
j_call: TRBJ1-2; v_call: TRBV6-5; d_call: -; clone_size: -; cdr3_nt: TGTGCCAGCAGTTACTACGATGGGGGGCCTAACTATGGCTACACCTTC; cdr3_aa: CASSYYDGGPNYGYTF
j_call: TRBJ1-2; v_call: TRBV12-3/TRBV12-4; d_call: TRBD1; clone_size: -; cdr3_nt: TGTGTCAGCAGGACAGGGGCCCGTAACTATGGCTACACCTTC; cdr3_aa: CVSRTGARNYGYTF
j_call: TRBJ2-1; v_call: TRBV5-4; d_call: TRBD2; clone_size: few; cdr3_nt: TGTGCCAGCAGCCTGAACCTAGCGGGCTACAATGAGCAGTTCTTC; cdr3_aa: CASSLNLAGYNEQFF
j_call: TRBJ2-3; v_call: TRBV20-1; d_call: -; clone_size: few; cdr3_nt: TGCAGTGTCCGATCGGGGACAGATACGCAGTATTTT; cdr3_aa: CSVRSGTDTQYF
j_call: TRBJ2-3; v_call: TRBV10-2; d_call: TRBD2; clone_size: -; cdr3_nt: TGCGCCAGCGTCGGGGGGGCGTGGGATACGCAGTATTTT; cdr3_aa: CASVGGAWDTQYF
j_call: TRBJ1-2; v_call: TRBV5-6; d_call: -; clone_size: -; cdr3_nt: TGTGCCAGCAGCTTGTATCGCCACACTTCTAACTATGGCTACACCTTC; cdr3_aa: CASSLYRHTSNYGYTF
j_call: TRBJ2-7; v_call: TRBV7-3; d_call: -; clone_size: -; cdr3_nt: TGTGCCAGCAGCTTAATAGGGGGCGCGGGGGAGCAGTACTTC; cdr3_aa: CASSLIGGAGEQYF
j_call: TRBJ2-1; v_call: TRBV5-6; d_call: -; clone_size: -; cdr3_nt: TGTGCCAGCAGCTCGGTGCGGTTGGATGAGCAGTTCTTC; cdr3_aa: CASSSVRLDEQFF
j_call: TRBJ1-5; v_call: TRBV6-5; d_call: -; clone_size: few; cdr3_nt: TGTGCCAGCAGAGTGACGGCCGGTCGGCCCCAGCATTTT; cdr3_aa: CASRVTAGRPQHF
j_call: TRBJ2-6; v_call: TRBV6-6; d_call: -; clone_size: many; cdr3_nt: TGTGCCAGCAGTTACCGCGGAGGGGGGGTCCTGACTTTC; cdr3_aa: CASSYRGGGVLTF
j_call: TRBJ1-1; v_call: TRBV7-6; d_call: -; clone_size: -; cdr3_nt: TGTGCCAGCAATCGATTCATGGACACTGAAGCTTTCTTT; cdr3_aa: CASNRFMDTEAFF
j_call: TRBJ2-3; v_call: TRBV5-5; d_call: -; clone_size: -; cdr3_nt: TGTGCCAGCACCGGGATGGTGGGGGGGCGGACAGATACGCAGTATTTT; cdr3_aa: CASTGMVGGRTDTQYF
j_call: TRBJ2-1; v_call: TRBV5-1; d_call: TRBD2; clone_size: few; cdr3_nt: TGCGCCAGCAGCCTCGGGACTAGGGGGAATGAGCAGTTCTTC; cdr3_aa: CASSLGTRGNEQFF
j_call: TRBJ1-1; v_call: TRBV10-1; d_call: -; clone_size: -; cdr3_nt: TGCGCCAGCAGTGAGCCTGGACCGAACACTGAAGCTTTCTTT; cdr3_aa: CASSEPGPNTEAFF
j_call: TRBJ2-5; v_call: TRBV5-1; d_call: TRBD2; clone_size: few; cdr3_nt: TGCGCCAGCAGCCCGGGACTAGGATCGTACCAAGAGACCCAGTACTTC; cdr3_aa: CASSPGLGSYQETQYF
j_call: TRBJ1-2; v_call: TRBV29-1; d_call: TRBD1; clone_size: -; cdr3_nt: TGCAGCGTCGAGACGACAGGGGACGGGGGCTACACCTTC; cdr3_aa: CSVETTGDGGYTF
j_call: TRBJ1-1; v_call: TRBV6-5; d_call: -; clone_size: -; cdr3_nt: TGTGCCAGCAGTTACACCCTGGGGACCAGCACTGAAGCTTTCTTT; cdr3_aa: CASSYTLGTSTEAFF
j_call: TRBJ1-5; v_call: TRBV5-1; d_call: -; clone_size: few; cdr3_nt: TGCGCCAGCAGCTTGGACAGTTATCAGCCCCAGCATTTT; cdr3_aa: CASSLDSYQPQHF
j_call: TRBJ1-1; v_call: TRBV6-5; d_call: -; clone_size: -; cdr3_nt: TGTGCCAGCAGTTACTCAGAGGGGTTGAACACTGAAGCTTTCTTT; cdr3_aa: CASSYSEGLNTEAFF
j_call: TRBJ1-2; v_call: TRBV12-3/TRBV12-4; d_call: TRBD1; clone_size: -; cdr3_nt: TGTGCCAGCAGTCCGAGGACAGGGGGGAACTATGGCTACACCTTC; cdr3_aa: CASSPRTGGNYGYTF